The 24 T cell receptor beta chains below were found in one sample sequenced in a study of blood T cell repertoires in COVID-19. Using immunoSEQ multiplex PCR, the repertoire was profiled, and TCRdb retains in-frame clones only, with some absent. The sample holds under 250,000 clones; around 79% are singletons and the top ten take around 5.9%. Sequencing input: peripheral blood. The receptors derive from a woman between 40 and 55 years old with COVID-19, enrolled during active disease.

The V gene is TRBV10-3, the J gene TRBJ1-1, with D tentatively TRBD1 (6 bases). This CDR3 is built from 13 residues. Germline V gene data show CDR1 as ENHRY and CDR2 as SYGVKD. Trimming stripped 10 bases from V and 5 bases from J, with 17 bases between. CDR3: CATGVLLKTEAFF. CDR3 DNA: TGTGCCACAGGGGTATTGCTTAAAACTGAAGCTTTCTTT.

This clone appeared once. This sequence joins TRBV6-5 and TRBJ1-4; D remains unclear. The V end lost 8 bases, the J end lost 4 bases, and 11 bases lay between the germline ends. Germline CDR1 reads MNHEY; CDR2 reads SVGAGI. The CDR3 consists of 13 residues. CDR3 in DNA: TGTGCCAGCGTTAGAGTTATTAATGAAAAACTGTTTTTT. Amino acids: CASVRVINEKLFF.

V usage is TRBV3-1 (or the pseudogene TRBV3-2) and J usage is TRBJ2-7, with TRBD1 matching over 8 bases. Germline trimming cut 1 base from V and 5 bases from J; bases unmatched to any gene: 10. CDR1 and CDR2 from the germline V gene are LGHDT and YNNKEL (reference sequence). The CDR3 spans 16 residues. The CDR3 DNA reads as TGTGCCAGCAGCCAAGGGACCGGGACAGGCTTAAACGAGCAGTACTTC. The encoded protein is CASSQGTGTGLNEQYF.

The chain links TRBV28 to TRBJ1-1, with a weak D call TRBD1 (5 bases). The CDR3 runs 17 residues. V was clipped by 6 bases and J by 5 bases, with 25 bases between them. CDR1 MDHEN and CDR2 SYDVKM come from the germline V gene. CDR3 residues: CASRIEVGARGETEAFF. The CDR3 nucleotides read TGTGCCAGCAGGATAGAGGTAGGGGCCCGGGGGGAGACTGAAGCTTTCTTT.

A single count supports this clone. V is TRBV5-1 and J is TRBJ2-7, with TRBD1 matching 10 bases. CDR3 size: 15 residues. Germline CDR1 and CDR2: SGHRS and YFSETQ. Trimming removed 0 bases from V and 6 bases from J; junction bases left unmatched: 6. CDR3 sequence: CASSLDGTGVIEQYF. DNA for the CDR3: TGCGCCAGCAGCTTGGACGGGACAGGGGTTATCGAGCAGTACTTC.

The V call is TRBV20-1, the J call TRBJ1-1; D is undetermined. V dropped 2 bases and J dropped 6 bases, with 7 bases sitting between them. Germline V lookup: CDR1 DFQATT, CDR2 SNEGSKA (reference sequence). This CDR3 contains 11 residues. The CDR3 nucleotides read TGCAGTGCTAGACCAGAAGCTGAAGCTTTCTTT. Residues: CSARPEAEAFF.

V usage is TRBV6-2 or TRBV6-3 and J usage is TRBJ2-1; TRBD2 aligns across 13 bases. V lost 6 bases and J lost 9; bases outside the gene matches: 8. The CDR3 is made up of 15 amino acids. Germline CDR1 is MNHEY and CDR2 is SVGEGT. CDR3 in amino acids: CASSRGLAGAREQFF. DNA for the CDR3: TGTGCCAGCAGCCGCGGACTAGCGGGGGCGCGTGAGCAGTTCTTC.

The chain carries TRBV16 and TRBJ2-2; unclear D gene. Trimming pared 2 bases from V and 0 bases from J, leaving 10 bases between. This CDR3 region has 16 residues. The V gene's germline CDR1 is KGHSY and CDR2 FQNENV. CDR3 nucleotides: TGTGCCAGCAGCCAAGCTCAGCGCCCGAACACCGGGGAGCTGTTTTTT. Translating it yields CASSQAQRPNTGELFF.

The CDR3 here is CASSLEGAIGYTF. The CDR3 nucleotides are TGTGCCAGCAGCTTAGAAGGGGCTATTGGCTACACCTTC. The V gene is TRBV7-2, the J gene TRBJ1-2, with D maybe TRBD1 (5 bases). Germline V gene lookup returns CDR1 SGHTA and CDR2 FQGNSA. This CDR3 has 13 residues. The ends were cut back, 1 base at V and 7 bases at J, with 10 bases in the middle.

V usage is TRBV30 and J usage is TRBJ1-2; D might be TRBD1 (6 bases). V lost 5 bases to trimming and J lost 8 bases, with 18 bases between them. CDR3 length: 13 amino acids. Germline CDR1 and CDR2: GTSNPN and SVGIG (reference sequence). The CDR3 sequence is CAWPQGGARGYTF. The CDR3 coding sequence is TGTGCCTGGCCACAGGGTGGGGCGAGGGGCTACACCTTC. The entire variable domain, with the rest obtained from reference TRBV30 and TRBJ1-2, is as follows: SQTIHQWPATLVQPVGSPLSLECTVEGTSNPNLYWYRQAAGRGLQLLFYSVGIGQISSEVPQNLSASRPQDRQFILSSKKLLLSDSGFYLCAWPQGGARGYTFGSGTRLTVV.

The CDR3 DNA sequence: TGTGCCAGCAGCTTAGCCGGGGACATACAAAACACCATATATTTT. Encoded protein: CASSLAGDIQNTIYF. The chain has TRBV7-2 and TRBJ1-3, with D perhaps TRBD1 (6 bases). This CDR3 spans 15 amino acids. V was cut by 0 bases and J by 6 bases, with 12 bases left in between. Germline CDR1 reads SGHTA; CDR2 reads FQGNSA.

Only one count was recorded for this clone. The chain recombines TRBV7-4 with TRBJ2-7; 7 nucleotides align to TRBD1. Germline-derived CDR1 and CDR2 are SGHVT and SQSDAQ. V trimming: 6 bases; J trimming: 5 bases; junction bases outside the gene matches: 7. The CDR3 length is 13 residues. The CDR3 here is CASRSNRGDEQYF. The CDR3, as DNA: TGTGCCAGCAGATCCAACAGGGGAGACGAGCAGTACTTC. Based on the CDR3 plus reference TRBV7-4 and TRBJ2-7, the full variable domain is GAGVSQSPRYKVAKRGRDVALRCDSISGHVTLYWYRQTLGQGSEVLTYSQSDAQRDKSGRPSGRFSAERPERSVSTLKIQRTEQGDSAVYLCASRSNRGDEQYFGPGTRLTVT.

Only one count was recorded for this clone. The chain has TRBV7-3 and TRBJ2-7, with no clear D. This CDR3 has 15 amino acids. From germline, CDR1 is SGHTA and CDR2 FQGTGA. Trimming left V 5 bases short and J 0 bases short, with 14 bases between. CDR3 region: CASSPGSSPSYEQYF. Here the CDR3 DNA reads TGTGCCAGCAGCCCAGGCTCCAGTCCCTCCTACGAGCAGTACTTC.

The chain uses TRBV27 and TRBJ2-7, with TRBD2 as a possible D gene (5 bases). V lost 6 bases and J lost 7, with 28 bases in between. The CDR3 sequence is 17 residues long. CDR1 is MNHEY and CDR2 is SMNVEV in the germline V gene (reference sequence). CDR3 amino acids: CASSPTGPGELLREQYF. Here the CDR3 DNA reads TGTGCCAGCAGCCCAACGGGTCCCGGGGAGCTCCTACGGGAGCAGTACTTC.

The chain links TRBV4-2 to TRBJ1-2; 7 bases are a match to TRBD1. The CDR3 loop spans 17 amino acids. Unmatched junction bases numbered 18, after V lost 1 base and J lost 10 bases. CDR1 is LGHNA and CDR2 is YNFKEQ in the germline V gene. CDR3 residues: CASSQGPIASGGEDYTF. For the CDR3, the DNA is TGTGCCAGCAGCCAAGGTCCGATTGCGTCAGGGGGTGAGGACTACACCTTC.

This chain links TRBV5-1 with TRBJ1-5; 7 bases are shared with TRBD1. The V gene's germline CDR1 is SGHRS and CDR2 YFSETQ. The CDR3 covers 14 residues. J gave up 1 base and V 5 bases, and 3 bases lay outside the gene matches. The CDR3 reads CASRIRGSNQPQHF. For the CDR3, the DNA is TGCGCCAGCAGGATCAGGGGGAGCAATCAGCCCCAGCATTTT.

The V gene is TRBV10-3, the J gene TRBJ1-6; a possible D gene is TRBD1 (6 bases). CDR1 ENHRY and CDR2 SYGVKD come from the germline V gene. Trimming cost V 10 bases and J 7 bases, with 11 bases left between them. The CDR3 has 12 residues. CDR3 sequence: CATTGSNSPLHF. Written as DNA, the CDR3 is TGTGCCACTACAGGGAGCAATTCACCCCTCCACTTT.

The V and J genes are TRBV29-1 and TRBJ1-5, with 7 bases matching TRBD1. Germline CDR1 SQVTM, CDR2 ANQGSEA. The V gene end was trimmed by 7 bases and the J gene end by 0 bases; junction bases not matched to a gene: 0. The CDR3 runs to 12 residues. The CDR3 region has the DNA TGCAGCGCAGGGGGTAGCAATCAGCCCCAGCATTTT. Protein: CSAGGSNQPQHF.

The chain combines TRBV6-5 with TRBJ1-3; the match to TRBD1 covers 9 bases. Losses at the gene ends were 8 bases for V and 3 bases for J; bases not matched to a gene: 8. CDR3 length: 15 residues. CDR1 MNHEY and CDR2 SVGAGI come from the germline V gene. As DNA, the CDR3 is TGTGCCAGCGCGGGACAGGGATGGATTGGAAACACCATATATTTT. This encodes CASAGQGWIGNTIYF.

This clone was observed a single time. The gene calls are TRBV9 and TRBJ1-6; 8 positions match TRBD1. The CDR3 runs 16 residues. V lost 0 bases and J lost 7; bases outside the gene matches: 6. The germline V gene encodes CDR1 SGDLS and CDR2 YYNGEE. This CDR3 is CASSVGRDRGNSPLHF. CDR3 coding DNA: TGTGCCAGCAGCGTAGGCAGAGACAGGGGAAATTCACCCCTCCACTTT.

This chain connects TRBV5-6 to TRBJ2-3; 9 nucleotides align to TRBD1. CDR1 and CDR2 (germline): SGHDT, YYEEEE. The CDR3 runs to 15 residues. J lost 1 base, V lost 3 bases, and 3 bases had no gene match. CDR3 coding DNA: TGTGCCAGCAGCTCCCGGGACAGGGGCACAGATACGCAGTATTTT. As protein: CASSSRDRGTDTQYF. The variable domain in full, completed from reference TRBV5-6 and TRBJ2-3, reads DAGVTQSPTHLIKTRGQQVTLRCSPKSGHDTVSWYQQALGQGPQFIFQYYEEEERQRGNFPDRFSGHQFPNYSSELNVNALLLGDSALYLCASSSRDRGTDTQYFGPGTRLTVL.

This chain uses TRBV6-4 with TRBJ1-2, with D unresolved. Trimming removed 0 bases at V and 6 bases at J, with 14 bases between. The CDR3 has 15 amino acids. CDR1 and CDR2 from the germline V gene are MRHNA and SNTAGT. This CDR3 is CASSDSIGAEDGYTF. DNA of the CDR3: TGTGCCAGCAGTGACTCGATCGGAGCGGAGGATGGCTACACCTTC.

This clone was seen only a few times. CDR3 bases: TGCGCCAGCAGCCTAAGCGGGAACTCCTACAATGAGCAGTTCTTC. It is translated as CASSLSGNSYNEQFF. This chain links TRBV4-1 with TRBJ2-1; 7 nucleotides line up with TRBD2. After removal of 4 bases from V and 0 bases from J, the junction contained 3 bases not matched to a gene. Germline CDR1 MGHRA, CDR2 YSYEKL. This CDR3 spans 15 amino acids.

CDR3 nucleotide sequence: TGTGCCAGCAGTTACTCCGGGGGTAGCGGGGGGCTCCAGCAGTACTTC. It specifies CASSYSGGSGGLQQYF. This sequence joins TRBV6-5 and TRBJ2-7, with TRBD2 identical over 10 bases. Germline V gene lookup returns CDR1 MNHEY and CDR2 SVGAGI. The CDR3 covers 16 residues. Trimming removed 0 bases from V and 8 bases from J; junction bases left unmatched: 10.